This passage covers 28 T cell receptor beta chains from one sample sequenced in a study of long-term antiretroviral therapy in people with HIV. This was the immunoSEQ v3.0 assay at survey level. Only in-frame clones appear in the TCRdb table, and some are missing; sequencing was by immunoSEQ multiplex PCR. Of 25,000 to 35,000 clones detected, approximately 91% appear once; the ten largest clones hold about 3.9%. The sequencing used unsorted PBMCs, collected 3.1 years after starting antiretroviral therapy. The receptors come from a man between 18 and 29 years old with HIV.

This chain joins TRBV7-9 and TRBJ1-4; maybe TRBD1 (6 bases). V lost 5 bases and J lost 8, with 12 bases in between. Germline loops: CDR1 SEHNR, CDR2 FQNEAQ (reference sequence). The CDR3 has 13 residues. CDR3 sequence: CASSPGHKEKLFF. DNA of the CDR3: TGTGCCAGCAGCCCGGGACACAAGGAAAAACTGTTTTTT. The complete variable domain, with remaining parts taken from reference TRBV7-9 and TRBJ1-4, reads DTGVSQNPRHKITKRGQNVTFRCDPISEHNRLYWYRQTLGQGPEFLTYFQNEAQLEKSRLLSDRFSAERPKGSFSTLEIQRTEQGDSAMYLCASSPGHKEKLFFGSGTQLSVL.

The V and J genes are TRBV9 and TRBJ1-2; D unresolved. The ends were cut back, 2 bases at V and 4 bases at J, with 9 bases in the middle. In germline, CDR1 is SGDLS, CDR2 YYNGEE. CDR3 length: 13 residues. The CDR3 is CASSVGGFYGYTF. CDR3 coding DNA: TGTGCCAGCAGCGTGGGAGGATTCTATGGCTACACCTTC.

The CDR3 loop is CASNAGGLNEQFF. The CDR3, as DNA: TGTGCCAGTAATGCCGGAGGTCTCAATGAGCAGTTCTTC. The V and J genes are TRBV19 and TRBJ2-1; perhaps TRBD2 as D (5 bases). The CDR3 sequence is 13 residues long. The V gene's germline CDR1 is LNHDA and CDR2 SQIVND (reference sequence). V lost 7 bases, J lost 6 bases, and 13 bases lay in between. Full variable domain (outside the CDR3, taken from reference TRBV19 and TRBJ2-1): DGGITQSPKYLFRKEGQNVTLSCEQNLNHDAMYWYRQDPGQGLRLIYYSQIVNDFQKGDIAEGYSVSREKKESFPLTVTSAQKNPTAFYLCASNAGGLNEQFFGPGTRLTVL.

This chain joins TRBV27 and TRBJ1-6; 9 positions agree with TRBD1. The trim removed 7 bases at V and 1 base at J, leaving 11 bases unmatched. Germline V gene lookup returns CDR1 MNHEY and CDR2 SMNVEV (reference sequence). This CDR3 spans 18 amino acids. The CDR3 DNA is TGTGCCAGCACCAAGATACAGGGGGCGGTATCCTATAATTCACCCCTCCACTTT. Protein sequence: CASTKIQGAVSYNSPLHF.

The chain combines TRBV23-1 with TRBJ2-4, with D unclear. TRBV23-1 is an ORF; its function is uncertain. Between the trimmed V and J ends, which lost 3 bases and 0 bases, there was a span of 12 bases. The CDR3 loop spans 16 amino acids. CDR3 protein: CASSQGVRLAKNIQYF. CDR3 DNA: TGCGCCAGCAGTCAGGGTGTTCGCCTAGCCAAAAACATTCAGTACTTC.

The V call is TRBV9, the J call TRBJ2-2, with unresolved D. The ends were cut back, 5 bases at V and 0 bases at J, with 11 bases in the middle. Germline V gene lookup returns CDR1 SGDLS and CDR2 YYNGEE. CDR3 length: 15 amino acids. Written as DNA, the CDR3 is TGTGCCAGCAGTACCGGGCCATCGAACACCGGGGAGCTGTTTTTT. Translation: CASSTGPSNTGELFF.

V usage is TRBV4-2 and J usage is TRBJ1-1, with no clear D. The CDR3 contains 13 residues. Germline CDR1 is LGHNA and CDR2 is YNFKEQ. V was pared by 1 base and J by 1 base, with 4 bases between. The CDR3 nucleotides are TGTGCCAGCAGCCAAGTTGCGAACACTGAAGCTTTCTTT. As protein: CASSQVANTEAFF.

The genes are TRBV7-2 and TRBJ2-3; 13 bases map to TRBD2. Germline V gene sequence: CDR1 SGHTA, CDR2 FQGNSA. V was pared by 6 bases and J by 4 bases, with 7 bases of the junction left unmatched. The CDR3 extends over 16 amino acids. The CDR3 loop is CASRPTSGGAPDTQYF. The CDR3 nucleotides are TGTGCCAGCAGGCCAACTAGCGGGGGGGCCCCAGATACGCAGTATTTT.

The gene calls are TRBV7-2 and TRBJ2-1; TRBD2 matches at 11 bases. Germline CDR1 reads SGHTA; CDR2 reads FQGNSA. V trimming: 5 bases; J trimming: 8 bases; junction bases outside the gene matches: 20. The CDR3 covers 19 residues. This CDR3 reads CASSPRLAGLEQRGDEQFF. CDR3 nucleotide sequence: TGTGCCAGCAGCCCGAGACTAGCGGGACTCGAACAGAGGGGTGATGAGCAGTTCTTC.

The rearrangement links TRBV10-3 to TRBJ2-6; perhaps TRBD2 as D (5 bases). In germline, CDR1 is ENHRY, CDR2 SYGVKD. Between the trimmed V and J ends, which lost 3 bases and 0 bases, there was a span of 12 bases. CDR3 size: 17 residues. The DNA for the CDR3 is TGTGCCATCAGTGACTCCAACCGGGGCTCTGGGGCCAACGTCCTGACTTTC. The encoded protein is CAISDSNRGSGANVLTF.

The chain employs TRBV19 and TRBJ1-5; D is ambiguous. V gave up 3 bases and J gave up 0 bases, with 9 bases separating them. Germline V gives CDR1 LNHDA, CDR2 SQIVND (reference sequence). The CDR3 runs 15 residues. CDR3 bases: TGTGCCAGTAGTATCAACAGAGATAGCAATCAGCCCCAGCATTTT. Its translation is CASSINRDSNQPQHF.

The rearrangement uses TRBV11-2 and TRBJ2-3; D might be TRBD2 (5 bases). Germline values: CDR1 SGHAT, CDR2 FQNNGV. The CDR3 extends over 15 amino acids. Trimming took off 5 bases at V and 0 bases at J, with 12 bases between the two ends. The CDR3 DNA follows: TGTGCCAGCAGCCGGGATATTGCTAGCACAGATACGCAGTATTTT. Translation gives CASSRDIASTDTQYF.

V is TRBV30 and J is TRBJ2-2, with 8 bases fitting TRBD2. The germline V gene has CDR1 GTSNPN and CDR2 SVGIG (reference sequence). The CDR3 contains 15 residues. Trimming at V came to 6 bases and at J to 1 base, leaving 7 bases not matched to a gene. The CDR3 DNA reads as TGTGCCTGTGTCAAGCGGGGGCAGAACACCGGGGAGCTGTTTTTT. Translation: CACVKRGQNTGELFF. The full variable domain, with the rest looked up from reference TRBV30 and TRBJ2-2, is SQTIHQWPATLVQPVGSPLSLECTVEGTSNPNLYWYRQAAGRGLQLLFYSVGIGQISSEVPQNLSASRPQDRQFILSSKKLLLSDSGFYLCACVKRGQNTGELFFGEGSRLTVL.

V usage is TRBV18 and J usage is TRBJ2-7; possibly TRBD1 or TRBD2 for D (5 bases each). Germline loops: CDR1 KGHSH, CDR2 LQKENI. V shed 3 bases and J shed 0 bases, with 9 bases lying between them. The CDR3 consists of 14 residues. CDR3 nucleotides: TGTGCCAGCTCACCGGGGGTCGACTCCTACGAGCAGTACTTC. Protein: CASSPGVDSYEQYF.

The chain links TRBV7-9 to TRBJ2-5; 7 positions agree with TRBD1. Trimming cost V 8 bases and J 2 bases; bases outside gene matches: 5. Germline assignment: CDR1 SEHNR and CDR2 FQNEAQ (reference sequence). The CDR3 consists of 13 residues. The CDR3 region has the DNA TGTGCCAGCCAAAGGGACAGTCAAGAGACCCAGTACTTC. Translation gives CASQRDSQETQYF.

The rearrangement links TRBV6-6 to TRBJ2-1; D unclear. The germline V gene encodes CDR1 MNHNY and CDR2 SVGAGI (reference sequence). Trimming stripped 6 bases from V and 6 bases from J, with 12 bases between. This CDR3 spans 13 amino acids. Here the CDR3 reads CASSFTSLNEQFF. CDR3 nucleotide sequence: TGTGCCAGCAGCTTCACTTCCCTCAATGAGCAGTTCTTC.

The chain uses TRBV10-3 and TRBJ2-4, with D tentatively TRBD2 (7 bases). V shed 2 bases and J shed 3 bases, with 17 bases lying between them. The germline CDR1 and CDR2 sequences are ENHRY and SYGVKD. The CDR3 totals 17 residues. The CDR3 bases are TGTGCCATCAGTGAGCCGACGGGGGGCCTAGTCAAAAACATTCAGTACTTC. Its protein is CAISEPTGGLVKNIQYF.

The chain carries TRBV6-5 and TRBJ1-1, with a tentative D call TRBD1 (5 bases). The CDR3 covers 13 residues. Germline V gene lookup returns CDR1 MNHEY and CDR2 SVGAGI. Trimming left V 6 bases short and J 3 bases short, with 11 bases between. The CDR3 protein is CASSSDSYTEAFF. In DNA, the CDR3 is TGTGCCAGCAGCTCCGACAGCTACACTGAAGCTTTCTTT.

This clone appeared a few times. The chain recombines TRBV7-9 with TRBJ1-2; 10 nucleotides line up with TRBD1. CDR1 and CDR2 from the germline V gene are SEHNR and FQNEAQ (reference sequence). The CDR3 runs 15 residues. The V segment lost 5 bases and the J segment 2 bases; nucleotides outside the gene matches: 5. For the CDR3, the DNA is TGTGCCAGCAGCCGGGGGACAGGGGAAAACTATGGCTACACCTTC. Amino acid sequence: CASSRGTGENYGYTF.

The V call is TRBV9, the J call TRBJ1-2; D may be TRBD1 (5 bases). Germline CDR1 and CDR2: SGDLS and YYNGEE. Trimming took off 2 bases at V and 5 bases at J, with 10 bases between the two ends. The CDR3 runs to 13 residues. As DNA, the CDR3 is TGTGCCAGCAGCGTCGACAGCGTATATGGCTACACCTTC. The encoded protein is CASSVDSVYGYTF.

The chain couples TRBV4-3 to TRBJ2-7; 10 positions match TRBD2. J gave up 3 bases and V 2 bases, and 4 bases lay outside the gene matches. CDR1 LGHNA and CDR2 YSLEER come from the germline V gene. The CDR3 runs to 15 residues. CDR3: CASSQLAGAIYEQYF. As DNA, the CDR3 is TGCGCCAGCAGCCAACTAGCGGGAGCGATCTACGAGCAGTACTTC.

The V call is TRBV7-8, the J call TRBJ1-4; D ambiguous. The CDR3 loop spans 18 amino acids. Trimming took off 3 bases at V and 0 bases at J, with 17 bases between the two ends. CDR1 and CDR2 (germline): SGHVS, FQNEAQ. This CDR3 is CASSFDLFGGPTNEKLFF. CDR3 coding DNA: TGTGCCAGCAGCTTCGACCTCTTCGGAGGACCAACTAATGAAAAACTGTTTTTT.

The chain has TRBV7-9 and TRBJ2-5; weak D call: TRBD1 (5 bases). V was shortened by 1 base and J by 0 bases, with 12 bases between the two germline ends. CDR1 is SEHNR, CDR2 FQNEAQ, per germline (reference sequence). This CDR3 has 16 residues. The CDR3 region is CASSLGADSYQETQYF. CDR3 nucleotide sequence: TGTGCCAGCAGCTTAGGGGCTGACAGTTACCAAGAGACCCAGTACTTC.

The gene calls are TRBV5-1 and TRBJ1-2, with TRBD1 matching over 7 bases. The CDR3 is 15 residues long. Germline CDR1 reads SGHRS; CDR2 reads YFSETQ. Trimming took 3 bases from V and 4 from J; bases not matched to a gene: 9. The CDR3 bases are TGCGCCAGCAGCTCCCAGCGGGACAGCTCCTATGGCTACACCTTC. Translating gives CASSSQRDSSYGYTF. Variable domain in full (rest from reference TRBV5-1 and TRBJ1-2): KAGVTQTPRYLIKTRGQQVTLSCSPISGHRSVSWYQQTPGQGLQFLFEYFSETQRNKGNFPGRFSGRQFSNSRSEMNVSTLELGDSALYLCASSSQRDSSYGYTFGSGTRLTVV.

The J gene is TRBJ2-1, the V gene TRBV5-8; weak D call: TRBD1 (5 bases). The V gene lost 6 bases and the J gene lost 7 bases, with 20 bases spanning the gap. Germline V gives CDR1 SGHTS, CDR2 YDEGEE. The CDR3 is 15 residues long. DNA of the CDR3: TGTGCCAGCAATCCCTCGGTGGCAGGGTGGAATGAGCAGTTCTTC. This gives the protein CASNPSVAGWNEQFF.

The chain is built from TRBV19 and TRBJ2-1, with a weak D call TRBD2 (6 bases). The CDR3 runs to 14 residues. The germline V and J ends were trimmed by 10 bases and 2 bases, with 15 bases remaining between them. Germline CDR1 LNHDA, CDR2 SQIVND (reference sequence). In DNA, the CDR3 is TGTGCCACCTCACGGGGGATCGCCTACAATGAGCAGTTCTTC. Amino acids: CATSRGIAYNEQFF.

This clone was picked up a small number of times. The chain carries TRBV7-9 and TRBJ1-1; TRBD1 might be the D (5 bases). CDR1 is SEHNR, CDR2 FQNEAQ, per germline (reference sequence). Trimming left V 9 bases short and J 5 bases short, with 19 bases between. The CDR3 loop spans 14 amino acids. The DNA for the CDR3 is TGTGCCAGTCCGCGTCAAATCCAGGGAACTGAAGCTTTCTTT. Amino acid sequence: CASPRQIQGTEAFF.

Only one count was recorded for this clone. This rearrangement joins TRBV7-6 to TRBJ2-3; D is undetermined. The CDR3 contains 14 residues. The V gene's germline CDR1 is SGHVS and CDR2 FNYEAQ. V was pared by 1 base and J by 6 bases, with 11 bases between. CDR3 in DNA: TGTGCCAGCAGCTTAGGGGTAATTAGGGATACGCAGTATTTT. This gives the protein CASSLGVIRDTQYF. The full variable domain, in which reference TRBV7-6 and TRBJ2-3 provide the parts outside the CDR3, is GAGVSQSPRYKVTKRGQDVALRCDPISGHVSLYWYRQALGQGPEFLTYFNYEAQQDKSGLPNDRFSAERPEGSISTLTIQRTEQRDSAMYRCASSLGVIRDTQYFGPGTRLTVL.